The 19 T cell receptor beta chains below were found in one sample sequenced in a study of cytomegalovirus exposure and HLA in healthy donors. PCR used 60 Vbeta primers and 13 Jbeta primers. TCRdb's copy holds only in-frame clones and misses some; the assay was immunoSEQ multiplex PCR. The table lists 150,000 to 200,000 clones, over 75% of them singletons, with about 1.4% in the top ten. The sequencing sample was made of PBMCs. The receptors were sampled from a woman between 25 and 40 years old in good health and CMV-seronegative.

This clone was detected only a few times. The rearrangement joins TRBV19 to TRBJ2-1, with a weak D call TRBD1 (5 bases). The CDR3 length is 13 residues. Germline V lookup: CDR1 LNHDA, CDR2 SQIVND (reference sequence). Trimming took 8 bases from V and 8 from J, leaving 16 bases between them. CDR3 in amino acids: CASPAQGFHEQFF. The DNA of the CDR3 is TGTGCCAGTCCGGCTCAGGGATTCCATGAGCAGTTCTTC.

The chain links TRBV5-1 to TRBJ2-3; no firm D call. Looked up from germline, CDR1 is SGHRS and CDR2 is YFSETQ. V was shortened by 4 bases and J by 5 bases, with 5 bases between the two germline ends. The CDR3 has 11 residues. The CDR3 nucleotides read TGCGCCAGCAGCCAGTTAGATACGCAGTATTTT. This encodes CASSQLDTQYF.

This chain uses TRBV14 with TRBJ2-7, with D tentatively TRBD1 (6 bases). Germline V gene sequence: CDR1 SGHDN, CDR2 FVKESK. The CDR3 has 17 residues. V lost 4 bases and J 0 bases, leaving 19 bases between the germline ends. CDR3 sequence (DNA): TGTGCCAGCAGCCGAAACACACAGGGTCGGAGCTCCTACGAGCAGTACTTC. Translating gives CASSRNTQGRSSYEQYF.

CDR3 DNA sequence: TGTGCCAGCAGCACCGGACATTCTGAGACCCAGTACTTC. It specifies CASSTGHSETQYF. V usage is TRBV13 and J usage is TRBJ2-5, with D tentatively TRBD1 (5 bases). Deletions cut 5 bases from V and 5 bases from J, with 12 bases between. The germline CDR1 and CDR2 sequences are PRHDT and FYEKMQ (reference sequence). The CDR3 contains 13 residues.

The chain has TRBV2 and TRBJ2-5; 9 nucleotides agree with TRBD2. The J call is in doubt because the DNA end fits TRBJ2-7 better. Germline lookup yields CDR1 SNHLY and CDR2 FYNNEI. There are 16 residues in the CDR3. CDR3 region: CASSEEGLAGAYEQYF. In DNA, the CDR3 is TGTGCCAGCAGTGAGGAGGGACTAGCTGGGGCTTACGAGCAGTACTTC.

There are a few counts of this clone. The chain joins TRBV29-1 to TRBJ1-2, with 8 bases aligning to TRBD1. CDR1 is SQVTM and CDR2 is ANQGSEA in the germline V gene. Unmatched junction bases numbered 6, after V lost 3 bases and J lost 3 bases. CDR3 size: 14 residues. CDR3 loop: CSVDATGADYGYTF. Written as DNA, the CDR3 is TGCAGCGTTGATGCGACAGGGGCAGACTATGGCTACACCTTC. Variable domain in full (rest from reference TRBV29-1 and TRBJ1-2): SAVISQKPSRDICQRGTSLTIQCQVDSQVTMMFWYRQQPGQSLTLIATANQGSEATYESGFVIDKFPISRPNLTFSTLTVSNMSPEDSSIYLCSVDATGADYGYTFGSGTRLTVV.

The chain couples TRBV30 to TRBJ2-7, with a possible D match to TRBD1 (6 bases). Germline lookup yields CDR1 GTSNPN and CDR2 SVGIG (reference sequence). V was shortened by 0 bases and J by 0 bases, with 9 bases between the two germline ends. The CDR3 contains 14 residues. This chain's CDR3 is CAWSVRQDSYEQYF. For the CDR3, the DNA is TGTGCCTGGAGTGTAAGACAGGACTCCTACGAGCAGTACTTC.

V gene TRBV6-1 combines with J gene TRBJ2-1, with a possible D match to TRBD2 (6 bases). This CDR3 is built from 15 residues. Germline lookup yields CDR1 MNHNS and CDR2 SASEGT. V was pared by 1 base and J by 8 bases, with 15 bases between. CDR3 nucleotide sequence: TGTGCCAGCAGTGAAGGGCGACTGACTAGGGATGAGCAGTTCTTC. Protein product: CASSEGRLTRDEQFF.

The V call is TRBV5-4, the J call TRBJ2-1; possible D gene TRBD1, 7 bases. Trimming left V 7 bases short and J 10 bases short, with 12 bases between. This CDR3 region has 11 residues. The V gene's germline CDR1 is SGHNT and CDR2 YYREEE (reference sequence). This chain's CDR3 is CASQGGPEQFF. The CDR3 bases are TGTGCCAGCCAGGGGGGACCCGAGCAGTTCTTC.

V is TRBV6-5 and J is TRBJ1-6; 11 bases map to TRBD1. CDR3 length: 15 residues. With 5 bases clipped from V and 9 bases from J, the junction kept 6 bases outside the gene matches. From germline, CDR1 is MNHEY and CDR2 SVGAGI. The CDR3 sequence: CASSTGQGDFSPLHF. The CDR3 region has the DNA TGTGCCAGCAGTACGGGACAGGGGGACTTTTCACCCCTCCACTTT.

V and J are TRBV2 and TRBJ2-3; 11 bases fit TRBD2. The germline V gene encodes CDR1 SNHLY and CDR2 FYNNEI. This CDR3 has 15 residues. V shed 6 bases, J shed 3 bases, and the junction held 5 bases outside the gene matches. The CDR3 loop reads CASRETSGGTDTQYF. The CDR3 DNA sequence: TGTGCCAGCAGGGAAACTAGCGGGGGAACAGATACGCAGTATTTT.

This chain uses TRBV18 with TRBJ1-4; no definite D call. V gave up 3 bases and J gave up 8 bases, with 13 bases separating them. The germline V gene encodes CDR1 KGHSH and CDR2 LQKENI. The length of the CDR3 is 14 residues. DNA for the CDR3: TGTGCCAGCTCACCGACACAGCCCCCCGAAAAACTGTTTTTT. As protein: CASSPTQPPEKLFF.

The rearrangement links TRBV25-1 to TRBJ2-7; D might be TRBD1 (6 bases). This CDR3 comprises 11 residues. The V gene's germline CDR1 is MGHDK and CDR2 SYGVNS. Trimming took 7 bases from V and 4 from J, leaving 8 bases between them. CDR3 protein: CASNQGYEQYF. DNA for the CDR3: TGTGCCAGCAACCAGGGGTACGAGCAGTACTTC.

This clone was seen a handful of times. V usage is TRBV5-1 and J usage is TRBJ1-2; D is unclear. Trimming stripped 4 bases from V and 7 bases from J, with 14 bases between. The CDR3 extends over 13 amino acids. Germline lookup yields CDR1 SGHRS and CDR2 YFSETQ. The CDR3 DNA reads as TGCGCCAGCAGCCTTGGGAGTCTGGGTGGCTACACCTTC. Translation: CASSLGSLGGYTF.

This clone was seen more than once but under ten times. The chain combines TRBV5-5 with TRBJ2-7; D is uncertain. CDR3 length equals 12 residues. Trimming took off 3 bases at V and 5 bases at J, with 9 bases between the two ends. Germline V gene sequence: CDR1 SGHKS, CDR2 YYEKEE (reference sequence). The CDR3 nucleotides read TGTGCCAGCAGCTGGAACCGGGACGAGCAGTACTTC. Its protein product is CASSWNRDEQYF.

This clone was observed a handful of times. In DNA, the CDR3 is TGTGCCTGGAGTGTACTCGCCAGGTTCTACTACGAGCAGTACTTC. Translated, it gives CAWSVLARFYYEQYF. The gene calls are TRBV30 and TRBJ2-7; no reliable D call. Germline CDR1 GTSNPN, CDR2 SVGIG (reference sequence). The CDR3 extends over 15 amino acids. V dropped 0 bases and J dropped 3 bases, with 15 bases sitting between them.

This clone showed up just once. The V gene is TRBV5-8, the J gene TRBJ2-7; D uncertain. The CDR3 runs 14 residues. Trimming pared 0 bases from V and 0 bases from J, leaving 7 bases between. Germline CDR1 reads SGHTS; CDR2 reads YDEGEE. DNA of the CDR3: TGTGCCAGCAGCTTGGAGCTAGGCTCCTACGAGCAGTACTTC. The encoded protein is CASSLELGSYEQYF.

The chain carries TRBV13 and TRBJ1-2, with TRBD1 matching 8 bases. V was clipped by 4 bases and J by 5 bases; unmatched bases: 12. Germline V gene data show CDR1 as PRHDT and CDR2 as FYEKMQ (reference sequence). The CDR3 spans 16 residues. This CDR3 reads CASSSPTGTGAYGYTF. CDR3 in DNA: TGTGCCAGCAGCTCGCCCACCGGGACAGGAGCTTATGGCTACACCTTC.

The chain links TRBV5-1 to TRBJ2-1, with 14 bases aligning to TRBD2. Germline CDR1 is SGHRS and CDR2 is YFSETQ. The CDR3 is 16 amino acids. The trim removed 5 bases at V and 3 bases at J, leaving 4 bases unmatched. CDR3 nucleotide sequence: TGCGCCAGCAGGACTAGCGGGGGGGCCGGCTACAATGAGCAGTTCTTC. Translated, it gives CASRTSGGAGYNEQFF.